Reported below is one TCR beta chain. Its antigen has not been determined. No much larger clonotype is one base removed from it; base qualities were not supplied. The germline V gene sets CDR1 to SGHTA and CDR2 to FQGNSA. The CDR3 covers 14 residues, taking in both the cysteine and the phenylalanine. The DNA shown is the 42-base CDR3, in frame from base 1. Between the V and J ends, shortened by 5 bases and 5 bases respectively, the junction contains 13 bases. The receptor library was made with the immunoSEQ multiplex PCR assay. For the original study's pipeline: A statistical classification framework was built to diagnose cytomegalovirus status from the catalog of TCR beta chain sequences. TCRdb limited this immuneACCESS table to in-frame rearrangements with V and J called. A share of clones is missing; checked studies link under half to unresolved V genes, and the rest is unexplained. The DNA gave D and trimming, while V, J and clone size come from that table. The sample records some 120,000 clones, 88% of which are singletons. Together, the top ten hold 1.2% to 1.5% of the sample.

Donors formed part of the validation cohort, which comprised 120 subjects and was distinct from the first cohort of under 850 subjects. This sample is drawn from a study of cytomegalovirus exposure and HLA in healthy donors (dated by TCRdb to the late 2010s). Regarding the complete study: According to a later analysis, the 120 or so validation repertoires were produced on the same platform as the approximately 610 repertoires of the first cohort. The study was designed to test whether signatures of past pathogen exposure could be identified by cataloging public T cell receptors. Besides the first cohort of 550 to 750 subjects, a separate validation cohort made up of 120 different subjects was used. To predict cytomegalovirus infection status, the study combined high-throughput TCR immunosequencing, statistical association of individual TCRs with disease status, and machine learning.

General conclusions and limits of the study: In both the original and validation cohorts, the classifier was reported to diagnose cytomegalovirus status with high specificity and sensitivity. The study listed 164 TCR beta chains as associated with cytomegalovirus. A few of the identified cytomegalovirus-associated TCR beta chains were confirmed in vitro to be specific for cytomegalovirus antigens. Subsequent analysis determined that TCRs grouped into clusters in the first cohort also showed a tendency toward co-occurrence across the 120 validation repertoires, and 85% to 95% of cluster scores exceeded 0. A later analysis had no HLA typing for the validation cohort, so co-occurrence there was scored across all 110 or so repertoires. Most TCR sequences were seen in very few donors, while some public TCRs were found in many individuals. According to the authors, the approach could potentially be generalized to other disease states and immunological phenotypes.

Source material: PBMCs. This TCR was sampled from a man between 25 and 39 years old in good health and CMV-seronegative. The chain is made from TRBV7-2 and TRBJ1-3, with the D segment identity uncertain. The CDR3 here reads CASSISVSRNTIYF. The nucleotides read TGTGCCAGCAGCATCAGTGTCTCACGAAACACCATATATTTT.